The rows below give T cell receptor beta chains drawn from one sample of a study of T cell responses to AZD1222 COVID-19 vaccine. Profiled with immunoSEQ multiplex PCR; TCRdb holds only in-frame clones, not every one. The sample has around 100,000 clones, 86% seen once. The source material was peripheral blood, sampled 28 days after the second dose of the MenACWY control vaccine. The receptors shown here come from an adult who received the MenACWY meningococcal vaccine as a control. Both conserved end residues are part of each CDR3. D genes are given only for firm matches. Clone size appears in some rows only: once, few, many, or a class for an expanded clone.

>-|TRBJ1-1|TRBV6-5|-
TGTGCCAGCAGCCTAGGGGTAAGATACACTGAAGCTTTCTTT
CASSLGVRYTEAFF
>TRBD1|TRBJ1-1|TRBV7-2|-
TGTGCCAGCAGCCCTCAGGGGGACACTGAAGCTTTCTTT
CASSPQGDTEAFF
>-|TRBJ1-2|TRBV4-2|-
TGTGCCAGCAGCCAACAGGCCGGGACGGAGGCGGTGGACACCTTC
CASSQQAGTEAVDTF
>-|TRBJ1-2|TRBV6-2/TRBV6-3|-
TGTGCCAGCAGTTACGCAAGACGGACTAACTATGGCTACACCTTC
CASSYARRTNYGYTF
>-|TRBJ2-2|TRBV18|-
TGTGCCAGCTCACCATTAAACCGAGCCGGGGGGGAGCTGTTTTTT
CASSPLNRAGGELFF
>-|TRBJ1-5|TRBV7-8|-
TGTGCCAGCAGCCTGAGGACAGTTCCGAATCAGCCCCAGCATTTT
CASSLRTVPNQPQHF
>TRBD1|TRBJ2-3|TRBV6-4|-
TGTGCCAGCACGACGGACAGGGGTGGTAAAGATACGCAGTATTTT
CASTTDRGGKDTQYF
>TRBD2|TRBJ2-1|TRBV10-1|-
TGCGCCAGCAGCGCTTCGGGACTAGCGGGGGGAGGTCATGAGCAGTTCTTC
CASSASGLAGGGHEQFF
>TRBD1|TRBJ1-2|TRBV6-1|-
TGTGCCAGCAGTGAATCCAGGGGGGCGAATGGCTACACCTTC
CASSESRGANGYTF
>-|TRBJ1-5|TRBV19|-
TGTGCCAGTACCACGACCACGCCAGAAGAGGACCAGCCCCAGCATTTT
CASTTTTPEEDQPQHF
>TRBD2|TRBJ2-7|TRBV14|-
TGTGCCAGCAGCCTAGCGGGGGCTCGCGTGTACGAGCAGTACTTC
CASSLAGARVYEQYF
>-|TRBJ2-3|TRBV7-8|-
TGTGCCAGCAGCCGGGCCCCCGTGGATACGCAGTATTTT
CASSRAPVDTQYF
>-|TRBJ2-1|TRBV29-1|-
TGCAGCCCTAGGAGCCACAATGAGCAGTTCTTC
CSPRSHNEQFF
>-|TRBJ2-7|TRBV7-2|-
TGTGCCAGCAGTCGTGCCCCTAACTCCTACGAGCAGTACTTC
CASSRAPNSYEQYF
>TRBD1|TRBJ2-7|TRBV28|-
TGTGCCAGCAGTCTAAGAGACAGGGACTACGAGCAGTACTTC
CASSLRDRDYEQYF
>-|TRBJ1-3|TRBV19|-
TGTGCCAGTATATCGGATTACTCTGGAAACACCATATATTTT
CASISDYSGNTIYF
>-|TRBJ2-7|TRBV28|-
TGTGCCAGCAGTCCCCCCTGGGGTGTAGTCTACGAGCAGTACTTC
CASSPPWGVVYEQYF
>TRBD1|TRBJ1-2|TRBV18|-
TGTGCCAGCTCACCGGATTCCTACAGGGGAAGTGGCTACACCTTC
CASSPDSYRGSGYTF
>-|TRBJ1-4|TRBV6-2/TRBV6-3|-
TGTGCCAGCAGTTACGATGGAAAGGAAAAACTGTTTTTT
CASSYDGKEKLFF
>-|TRBJ2-3|TRBV7-8|-
TGTGCCAGCAGCTTAGTGTGGCTCGAGGGCGATACGCAGTATTTT
CASSLVWLEGDTQYF
>-|TRBJ2-7|TRBV14|-
TGTGCCAGCAGCCAAGAAAAGAGGTCAGACGAGCAGTACTTC
CASSQEKRSDEQYF
>-|TRBJ1-3|TRBV7-3|-
TGTGCCAGCAGCTTATCAGGGCCAGGACGGGGAAACACCATATATTTT
CASSLSGPGRGNTIYF
>TRBD2|TRBJ2-5|TRBV6-2/TRBV6-3|once
TGTGCCAGCAGTCGCTACGGGACTAGCGGCCAAGAGACCCAGTACTTC
CASSRYGTSGQETQYF
>-|TRBJ1-2|TRBV3-1/TRBV3-2|few
TGTGCCAGCAGTTATCAAAGAGGCTACACCTTC
CASSYQRGYTF
>-|TRBJ1-5|TRBV28|-
TGTGCCAGCAGTTTAGTGCCTCAGGCTCCGAAGGGAGATCAGCCCCAGCATTTT
CASSLVPQAPKGDQPQHF
>TRBD2|TRBJ2-7|TRBV19|-
TGTGCCAGTAGTATATCCGATTTGGGAGCGGGGGCAAACTACGAGCAGTACTTC
CASSISDLGAGANYEQYF
>-|TRBJ1-6|TRBV19|-
TGTGCCAGTAGTAACTACAGGTCGGTGAATTCACCCCTCCACTTT
CASSNYRSVNSPLHF
>TRBD1|TRBJ2-3|TRBV19|-
TGTGCCAGTAGTATCTCACAGGGGTTAACTGATACGCAGTATTTT
CASSISQGLTDTQYF
>-|TRBJ1-2|TRBV28|-
TGTGCCAGCAGTGCGCCCCCCAGGGGAACTGACTACACCTTC
CASSAPPRGTDYTF
>-|TRBJ1-4|TRBV27|-
TGTGCCAGCAGTTTACAGGCGCGGGAAAAACTGTTTTTT
CASSLQAREKLFF
>TRBD2|TRBJ2-7|TRBV7-2|-
TGTGCCAGCAGCTTAGAGCGGGGGGTCGCCTACGAGCAGTACTTC
CASSLERGVAYEQYF
>TRBD2|TRBJ2-1|TRBV7-2|-
TGTGCCAGCAGTTATCATAGCGGGGAGGCCAGCAATGAGCAGTTCTTC
CASSYHSGEASNEQFF
>-|TRBJ1-2|TRBV2|-
TGTGCCAGCAGTGAAGCGCATATGACAGCCTATGGCTACACCTTC
CASSEAHMTAYGYTF
>-|TRBJ2-4|TRBV25-1|-
TGTGCCAGCAGTCCCGGACAGTTAGCCAAAAACATTCAGTACTTC
CASSPGQLAKNIQYF
>TRBD1|TRBJ2-3|TRBV5-4|-
TGTGCCAGCAGCCCCGGGACAGTTAGCACAGATACGCAGTATTTT
CASSPGTVSTDTQYF
>-|TRBJ1-1|TRBV20-1|-
TGCAGTGCTAGTGGCGGAGGGTTTGAAGCTTTCTTT
CSASGGGFEAFF
>-|TRBJ2-3|TRBV5-1|-
TGCGCCAGCAGCTTGAATGGGGGGACCTACACAGATACGCAGTATTTT
CASSLNGGTYTDTQYF
>-|TRBJ2-5|TRBV7-9|-
TGTGCCAGCAGCTTGGGGGTGCCAGAGACCCAGTACTTC
CASSLGVPETQYF
>TRBD1|TRBJ1-6|TRBV19|-
TGTGCCAGTAGTACCTTCGCCGGGACAGGGATTAATTCACCCCTCCACTTT
CASSTFAGTGINSPLHF
>-|TRBJ1-5|TRBV9|-
TGTGCCAGCAGCGGCGAACAGGGACCTCCGTGGCAGCCCCAGCATTTT
CASSGEQGPPWQPQHF
>TRBD1|TRBJ2-7|TRBV6-7|-
TGTGCCAGCAGTCCGGACAGGGGATCCTGCGAGCAGTACTTC
CASSPDRGSCEQYF
>-|TRBJ2-1|TRBV3-1/TRBV3-2|-
TGTGCCAGCAGCCGAAAGGGGTATGAGCAGTTCTTC
CASSRKGYEQFF
>-|TRBJ2-7|TRBV7-6|-
TGTGCCAGCAGCTTTCGTATGGACAGAAGCTACGAGCAGTACTTC
CASSFRMDRSYEQYF
>-|TRBJ2-6|TRBV5-4|-
TGTGCCAGCAGCCCAGAGGACTCTGGGGCCAACGTCCTGACTTTC
CASSPEDSGANVLTF
>-|TRBJ2-6|TRBV5-1|-
TGCGCCAGCAGCTTGGGGTCAGGGGCCCCCTCTGGGGCCAACGTCCTGACTTTC
CASSLGSGAPSGANVLTF
>-|TRBJ1-2|TRBV28|-
TGTGCCAGCATCACTCTCTCAGGTGGCTACACCTTC
CASITLSGGYTF
>-|TRBJ2-1|TRBV4-3|-
TGCGCCAGCAGCCAAGATCATGGTGAGTGGAATGAGCAGTTCTTC
CASSQDHGEWNEQFF
>-|TRBJ2-1|TRBV2|few
TGTGCCAGCGCAGTGGGGGACTGGGAGGCGTTCTTC
CASAVGDWEAFF
>-|TRBJ2-7|TRBV6-2/TRBV6-3|-
TGTGCCAGCAGTTACTCTTCGTCGGGGGCGTACGAGCAGTACTTC
CASSYSSSGAYEQYF
>-|TRBJ2-7|TRBV29-1|-
TGCAGCGTTGAAGAAAGGGTCCAAGGCGAGCAGTACTTC
CSVEERVQGEQYF
>TRBD2|TRBJ2-5|TRBV10-3|-
TGTGCCATCAGTGAGTCCCTAGCGGGGGGACAAGAGACCCAGTACTTC
CAISESLAGGQETQYF
>TRBD2|TRBJ2-1|TRBV7-6|once
TGTGCCAGCAGCTTGAGTTTAGGACTAGCAAGCTACAATGAGCAGTTCTTC
CASSLSLGLASYNEQFF